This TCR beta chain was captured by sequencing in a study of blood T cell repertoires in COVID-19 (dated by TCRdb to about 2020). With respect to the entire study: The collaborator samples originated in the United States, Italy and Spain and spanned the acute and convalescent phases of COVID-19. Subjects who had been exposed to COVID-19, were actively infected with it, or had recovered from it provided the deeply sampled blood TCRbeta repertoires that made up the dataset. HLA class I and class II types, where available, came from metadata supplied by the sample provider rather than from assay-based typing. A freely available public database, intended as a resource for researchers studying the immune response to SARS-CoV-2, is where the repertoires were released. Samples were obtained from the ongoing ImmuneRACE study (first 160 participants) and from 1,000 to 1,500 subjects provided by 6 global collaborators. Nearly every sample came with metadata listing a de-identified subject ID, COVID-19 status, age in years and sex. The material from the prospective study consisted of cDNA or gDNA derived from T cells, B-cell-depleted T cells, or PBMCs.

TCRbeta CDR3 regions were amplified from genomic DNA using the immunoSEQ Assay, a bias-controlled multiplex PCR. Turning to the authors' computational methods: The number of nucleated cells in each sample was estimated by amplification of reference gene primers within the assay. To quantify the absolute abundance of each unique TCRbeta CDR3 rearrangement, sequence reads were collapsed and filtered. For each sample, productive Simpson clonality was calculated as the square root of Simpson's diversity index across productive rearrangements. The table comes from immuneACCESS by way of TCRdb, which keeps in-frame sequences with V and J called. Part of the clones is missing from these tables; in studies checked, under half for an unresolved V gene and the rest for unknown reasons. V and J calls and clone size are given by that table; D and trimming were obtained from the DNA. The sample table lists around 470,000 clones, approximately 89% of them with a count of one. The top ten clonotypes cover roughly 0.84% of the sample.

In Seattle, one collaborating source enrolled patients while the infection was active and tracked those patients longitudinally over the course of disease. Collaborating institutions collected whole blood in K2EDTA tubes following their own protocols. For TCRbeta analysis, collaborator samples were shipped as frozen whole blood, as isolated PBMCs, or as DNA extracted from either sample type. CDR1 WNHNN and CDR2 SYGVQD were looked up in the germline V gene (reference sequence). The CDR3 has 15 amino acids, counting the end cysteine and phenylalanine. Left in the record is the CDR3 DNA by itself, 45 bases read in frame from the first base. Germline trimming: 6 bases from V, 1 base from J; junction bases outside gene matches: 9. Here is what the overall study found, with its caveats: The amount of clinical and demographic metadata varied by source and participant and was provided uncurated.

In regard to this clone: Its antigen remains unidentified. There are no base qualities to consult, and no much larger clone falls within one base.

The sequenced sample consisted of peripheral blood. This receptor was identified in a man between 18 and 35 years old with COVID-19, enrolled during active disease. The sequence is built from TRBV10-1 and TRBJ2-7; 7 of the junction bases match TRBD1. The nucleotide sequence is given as TGCGCCAGCAGCAAGACAGGGACGCGGTCCTACGAGCAGTACTTC. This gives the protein CASSKTGTRSYEQYF.